A selection of T cell receptor beta chains follows, all from one sample in a study of cytomegalovirus exposure and HLA in healthy donors. The repertoire was sequenced with immunoSEQ multiplex PCR; TCRdb's copy has only in-frame clones and lacks some. The sample has roughly 130,000 clones; roughly 8.3% are singletons. Material for sequencing was PBMCs. These receptors all come from a man aged 40-50 years in good health and CMV-seronegative. Both conserved end residues are part of each CDR3. Each record gives: clone size, V gene, J gene, D gene, CDR3 DNA, CDR3 protein. The D gene is left open where the match is weak. Expanded clones are given a class, and other clones once, few, many or no size at all.

NA,TRBV29-1,TRBJ1-1,NA,TGCAGCGCTGGGGGGACTGTGAACACTGAAGCTTTCTTT,CSAGGTVNTEAFF
NA,TRBV5-1,TRBJ1-2,TRBD1,TGCGCCAGCAGCGGGACAGGGCGGGGCAACTATGGCTACACCTTC,CASSGTGRGNYGYTF
NA,TRBV2,TRBJ2-7,TRBD2,TGTGCCAGCAAGGAAAGCGGGGCCCTCTACGAGCAGTACTTC,CASKESGALYEQYF
NA,TRBV5-4,TRBJ2-2,TRBD1,TGTGCCAGCAGCCGGGACAGGGCGGCCACCGGGGAGCTGTTTTTT,CASSRDRAATGELFF
NA,TRBV28,TRBJ2-3,TRBD2,TGTGCCAGCAGTGGCCCCCGGGGAGGGCGGGGGACAGATACGCAGTATTTT,CASSGPRGGRGTDTQYF
NA,TRBV7-2,TRBJ2-1,TRBD2,TGTGCCAGCAGCTCGAGGCCGGGACTAGATTCGAAGGAGCAGTTCTTC,CASSSRPGLDSKEQFF
many,TRBV4-1,TRBJ1-2,TRBD1,TGCGCCAGCAGCCTAGCGAGCTTGGGACAGGGCAGAGACTATGGCTACACCTTC,CASSLASLGQGRDYGYTF
few,TRBV7-9,TRBJ2-7,NA,TGTGCCAGCAGTTTTACCGCGGGACGGACCTACGAGCAGTACTTC,CASSFTAGRTYEQYF
few,TRBV19,TRBJ2-2,NA,TGTGCCAGTAGTATAGTCATCAAGAACACCGGGGAGCTGTTTTTT,CASSIVIKNTGELFF
few,TRBV9,TRBJ1-5,NA,TGTGCCAGCAGCTCGACAGATAATCAGCCCCAGCATTTT,CASSSTDNQPQHF
few,TRBV25-1,TRBJ2-3,NA,TGTGCCAGCAGTGGGCTAGATACGCAGTATTTT,CASSGLDTQYF
NA,TRBV4-2,TRBJ2-3,NA,TGTGCCAGCAGCCAAGATATGGATACGCAGTATTTT,CASSQDMDTQYF
few,TRBV7-9,TRBJ1-1,NA,TGTGCCAGCAGCTTTCCGGGACAACCAGGTGAAGCTTTCTTT,CASSFPGQPGEAFF
NA,TRBV19,TRBJ1-5,TRBD1,TGTGCCAGTAGTAGCCCCAGGGACAGGGGGTTCGAGGGACACTATAGCAATCAGCCCCAGCATTTT,CASSSPRDRGFEGHYSNQPQHF
NA,TRBV27,TRBJ2-6,NA,TGTGCCAGCAGTTTTCTCCCTGGGGCCAACGTCCTGACTTTC,CASSFLPGANVLTF
few,TRBV4-2,TRBJ1-1,TRBD1,TGTGCCAGCAGCCAACTACAGGGGGGAGCTGAAGCTTTCTTT,CASSQLQGGAEAFF
few,TRBV9,TRBJ1-1,NA,TGTGCCAGCAGCGTCACGGGGGGGAACACTGAAGCTTTCTTT,CASSVTGGNTEAFF
NA,TRBV10-2,TRBJ1-6,NA,TGCGCCAGCCGGCGGGAAAGGGATTCACCCCTCCACTTT,CASRRERDSPLHF
few,TRBV7-2,TRBJ2-7,TRBD1,TGTGCCAGCAGCTTCACAGGGGCCTACGAGCAGTACTTC,CASSFTGAYEQYF
NA,TRBV27,TRBJ1-1,TRBD1,TGTGCCAGCAGTTCCGACAGGGGGGTGTCTGAAGCTTTCTTT,CASSSDRGVSEAFF
NA,TRBV7-6,TRBJ2-2,TRBD1,TGTGCCAGCAGCTTAGCTGGACAGGCTTTGACCGGGGAGCTGTTTTTT,CASSLAGQALTGELFF
few,TRBV5-1,TRBJ2-2,TRBD1,TGCGCCAGCAGCTTGGGGGACAGGGCGGCCGGGGAGCTGTTTTTT,CASSLGDRAAGELFF
NA,TRBV30,TRBJ1-1,NA,TGTGCCTGGGAAGCGTCGGTGGGTAACACTGAAGCTTTCTTT,CAWEASVGNTEAFF
few,TRBV6-1,TRBJ1-1,NA,TGTGCCAGCAGAAACACAGGGCCGAACACTGAAGCTTTCTTT,CASRNTGPNTEAFF
NA,TRBV27,TRBJ2-7,TRBD1,TGTGCCAGCAGTCAGGGGACAGGGGGTGTTTACGAGCAGTACTTC,CASSQGTGGVYEQYF
few,TRBV5-6,TRBJ1-4,TRBD1,TGTGCCAGCAGCTTGGGACAGGGGTGGCAAAAACTGTTTTTT,CASSLGQGWQKLFF
NA,TRBV6-5,TRBJ2-7,TRBD1,TGTGCCAGCAGCCTCCGGGACAGGGGGGGCTACGAGCAGTACTTC,CASSLRDRGGYEQYF
NA,TRBV5-8,TRBJ1-6,NA,TGTGCCAGCAGCTTGGTAGACCTAGCCTTT,CASSLVDLAF
few,TRBV5-6,TRBJ2-1,NA,TGTGCCAGCAGCTTGTTAAACGGGGGGCAAGGGAATGAGCAGTTCTTC,CASSLLNGGQGNEQFF
few,TRBV5-4,TRBJ1-1,NA,TGTGCCAGCAGCTTGCCTATCGTACAGGTGGAGGGAACTGAAGCTTTCTTT,CASSLPIVQVEGTEAFF
few,TRBV27,TRBJ2-1,TRBD1,TGTGCCAGCAGTTTCGGACAGGGGTGGAACAATGAGCAGTTCTTC,CASSFGQGWNNEQFF
NA,TRBV7-2,TRBJ1-1,NA,TGTGCCAGAAGCTACGATAGCGCTTTCTTT,CARSYDSAFF
few,TRBV28,TRBJ2-1,NA,TGTGCCAGCAGTTCTGGCGGGGCTTCCTACAATGAGCAGTTCTTC,CASSSGGASYNEQFF
NA,TRBV9,TRBJ2-5,NA,TGTGCCAGCAGCGAAGAGGGAATCCAAGAGACCCAGTACTTC,CASSEEGIQETQYF
NA,TRBV19,TRBJ1-2,NA,TGTGCCAGTAGTCCCGGGTCCCACTATGGCTACACCTTC,CASSPGSHYGYTF
few,TRBV2,TRBJ1-1,TRBD1,TGTGCCAGCAGTGACCGGGACAGGGGCCGACCGGAAGCTTTCTTT,CASSDRDRGRPEAFF
NA,TRBV5-4,TRBJ2-1,NA,TGTGCCAGCAGCTTGGAATGGCGGGACAATGAGCAGTTCTTC,CASSLEWRDNEQFF
few,TRBV27,TRBJ1-5,TRBD1,TGTGCCAGCAGTTACCAGGGGGCTCAGCCCCAGCATTTT,CASSYQGAQPQHF
few,TRBV7-9,TRBJ1-5,NA,TGTGCCAGCAGCTCCGGACAGCTCCATCAGCCCCAGCATTTT,CASSSGQLHQPQHF